The clone carrying this T cell receptor beta chain appeared a few times. Its target is not known. The sample comes from a study of beta chain features in type 1 diabetes. Study outcomes and limitations: A moderate, significant TCRB CDR3 shortening appeared in type 1 diabetes across four CD4+ subsets.

Expressed TCRB transcripts were sequenced after all isolated RNA was converted to cDNA. Generated by immunoSEQ multiplex PCR, the TCRdb table keeps only in-frame clones and is missing some. The sample holds roughly 370,000 clones, around 14% seen once. This sequence originates from a man between 25 and 39 years old in good health. The sequenced sample consisted of naive CD4+ T cells from blood.

Here the CDR3 DNA reads TGTGCCAGCAGCGAAACTAGCGGGCTTGGAAACAATGAGCAGTTCTTC. Amino acid sequence: CASSETSGLGNNEQFF. The chain combines TRBV7-3 with TRBJ2-1; TRBD2 aligns across 9 bases. There are 16 residues in the CDR3. Trimming took 5 bases from V and 5 from J; bases not matched to a gene: 10. CDR1 and CDR2 from the germline V gene are SGHTA and FQGTGA.